A single T cell receptor (beta chain) is shown here with its context. This entry is derived from a study of memory CD4+ T cells and cytomegalovirus serostatus. Sequencing was performed with immunoSEQ multiplex PCR; in TCRdb, only in-frame clones are kept and a portion is missing. The sample gives 61,000 or so clones, around 80% of which show up once; over 0.4% is in the top ten. The sort gate was single viable CD3+CD4+CD8-CD45RO+ cells for memory CD4+ T cells. Looked up from germline, CDR1 is SGHNT and CDR2 is YYREEE (reference sequence). V lost 6 bases to trimming and J lost 4 bases; unmatched junction nucleotides: 9. CDR3 size: 15 residues.

Sequenced: memory CD4+ T cells from blood. This TCR was sampled from an adult in good health and CMV-seronegative. Some clones in this sample may be carry-over from other donors' samples. J is TRBJ2-3 and V is TRBV5-4, with 9 bases aligning to TRBD2. The CDR3 DNA sequence: TGTGCCAGCATGACAAGCGGGGGGTTGGCAGATACGCAGTATTTT. Protein sequence: CASMTSGGLADTQYF.